The 15 T cell receptor beta chains below come from one sample, sequenced in a study of shared clonotypes between healthy human individuals. The repertoire was sequenced with immunoSEQ multiplex PCR; TCRdb's copy has only in-frame clones and lacks some. The sample has 600,000 to 750,000 clones, over 60% seen once. The sequencing input was memory CD4+ T cells sorted from blood. Subset: CD45RA-negative fraction. The receptors were gathered from a woman aged 25 to 39 in good health.

This clone was seen a handful of times. The chain recombines TRBV7-2 with TRBJ2-7; either TRBD1 or TRBD2 may supply D (5 bases each). The CDR3 has 14 residues. Between the trimmed V and J ends, which lost 5 bases and 0 bases, there was a span of 11 bases. Germline assignment: CDR1 SGHTA and CDR2 FQGNSA. CDR3 bases: TGTGCCAGCAGCACCGTGAGGGGCTCCTACGAGCAGTACTTC. Protein product: CASSTVRGSYEQYF.

This clone has just one count. This chain uses TRBV10-1 with TRBJ2-3; 7 bases agree with TRBD1. Looked up from germline, CDR1 is WNHNN and CDR2 is SYGVQD (reference sequence). The CDR3 extends over 15 amino acids. V trimming: 2 bases; J trimming: 5 bases; junction bases outside the gene matches: 7. CDR3 amino acids: CASSEGTALKDTQYF. As DNA, the CDR3 is TGCGCCAGCAGTGAGGGGACAGCCCTAAAAGATACGCAGTATTTT.

The chain joins TRBV18 to TRBJ2-1, with D possibly TRBD1 on 6 matching bases. The germline gives CDR1 KGHSH, CDR2 LQKENI. V lost 4 bases to trimming and J lost 4 bases, with 8 bases between them. The CDR3 runs 13 residues. The CDR3 spells CASSLGQYNEQFF. As DNA, the CDR3 is TGTGCCAGCTCACTAGGACAGTACAATGAGCAGTTCTTC.

The chain carries TRBV25-1 and TRBJ1-2, with TRBD1 matching over 11 bases. Looked up from germline, CDR1 is MGHDK and CDR2 is SYGVNS. CDR3 length: 13 residues. V lost 6 bases, J lost 6 bases, and 3 bases stayed unmatched. The CDR3 DNA follows: TGTGCCAGCAGGGGGACAGGGGGTAATGGCTACACCTTC. Translated, it gives CASRGTGGNGYTF.

The rearrangement joins TRBV4-1 to TRBJ2-5; D is unresolved. Trimming left V 1 base short and J 5 bases short, with 11 bases between. Looked up from germline, CDR1 is MGHRA and CDR2 is YSYEKL. This CDR3 comprises 14 residues. CDR3 residues: CASSQAVLVETQYF. In DNA form, the CDR3 reads TGCGCCAGCAGCCAAGCGGTCCTAGTTGAGACCCAGTACTTC.

The chain employs TRBV7-9 and TRBJ1-1; D remains unclear. Germline loops: CDR1 SEHNR, CDR2 FQNEAQ (reference sequence). Trimming took off 7 bases at V and 5 bases at J, with 14 bases between the two ends. This CDR3 is built from 13 residues. The CDR3 bases are TGTGCCAGCACCTCTCTAAGTGGGACTGAAGCTTTCTTT. This encodes CASTSLSGTEAFF.

The CDR3, as DNA: TGTGCCAGCAGCTTTCGCCAGGGTTCTCGCACAGATACGCAGTATTTT. Protein: CASSFRQGSRTDTQYF. J is TRBJ2-3 and V is TRBV9; maybe TRBD1 (5 bases). V was trimmed by 4 bases and J by 1 base, leaving 16 bases between them. CDR1 and CDR2 from the germline V gene are SGDLS and YYNGEE. The CDR3 is 16 amino acids.

The J gene is TRBJ2-5, the V gene TRBV4-1; D unresolved. Germline loops: CDR1 MGHRA, CDR2 YSYEKL. V gave up 1 base and J gave up 4 bases, with 7 bases separating them. This CDR3 has 13 residues. The CDR3 coding sequence is TGCGCCAGCAGCCAAGTGGTACGAGAGACCCAGTACTTC. Amino acid sequence: CASSQVVRETQYF.

The chain couples TRBV5-1 to TRBJ2-3, with D tentatively TRBD1 or TRBD2 (6 bases each). CDR1 and CDR2 (germline): SGHRS, YFSETQ. The CDR3 runs to 15 residues. The V gene lost 4 bases and the J gene lost 2 bases, with 14 bases spanning the gap. The CDR3 here is CASSGGTSNTDTQYF. CDR3 in DNA: TGCGCCAGCAGCGGCGGGACAAGTAACACAGATACGCAGTATTTT.

In the case of this clone: Other DNA variants within this sample encode the same CDR3. The chain links TRBV5-1 to TRBJ2-1, with 7 bases fitting TRBD2. The length of the CDR3 is 15 residues. Germline V gene lookup returns CDR1 SGHRS and CDR2 YFSETQ. The V and J ends lost 8 bases and 0 bases, in that order; junction bases with no gene match: 8. CDR3 residues: CASSTSSSSYNEQFF. The CDR3 nucleotides read TGCGCCAGTTCGACTAGCTCGAGCTCCTACAATGAGCAGTTCTTC.

This clone was recorded a few times. The V and J genes are TRBV6-5 and TRBJ1-5; D might be TRBD1 (5 bases). Germline V gene lookup returns CDR1 MNHEY and CDR2 SVGAGI. V was shortened by 6 bases and J by 4 bases, with 10 bases between the two germline ends. There are 13 residues in the CDR3. The CDR3 is CASSRSGNQPQHF. The CDR3 DNA is TGTGCCAGCAGCCGATCAGGGAATCAGCCCCAGCATTTT.

The genes are TRBV30 and TRBJ2-7; 9 positions match TRBD2. V lost 3 bases, J lost 3 bases, and 6 bases stayed unmatched. Germline V CDR1 and CDR2: GTSNPN, SVGIG (reference sequence). The CDR3 runs 14 residues. The CDR3 is CAWRTGTSNYEQYF. The CDR3 nucleotides read TGTGCCTGGAGAACCGGGACTAGCAACTACGAGCAGTACTTC.

This chain joins TRBV19 and TRBJ1-2; weak D call: TRBD1 (5 bases). The ends were cut back, 5 bases at V and 0 bases at J, with 16 bases in the middle. The CDR3 runs to 16 residues. Germline CDR1 and CDR2: LNHDA and SQIVND (reference sequence). CDR3 in DNA: TGTGCCAGTAGTTCCGCCGGGACGGAGGCTAACTATGGCTACACCTTC. This gives the protein CASSSAGTEANYGYTF.

The chain employs TRBV25-1 and TRBJ1-4, with D possibly being TRBD1 (5 bases). V dropped 4 bases and J dropped 7 bases, with 16 bases sitting between them. The germline V gene encodes CDR1 MGHDK and CDR2 SYGVNS. This CDR3 region has 15 residues. In DNA form, the CDR3 reads TGTGCCAGCAGTGGGACCGGGACGGTGGGTGAAAAACTGTTTTTT. Translating it yields CASSGTGTVGEKLFF.

As for this clone: A much larger clonotype is one base distant, so this may be a read error. The chain has TRBV2 and TRBJ2-7; D ambiguous. Per germline, CDR1 SNHLY and CDR2 FYNNEI. Trimming took off 6 bases at V and 5 bases at J, with 8 bases between the two ends. The CDR3 runs to 11 residues. The CDR3 DNA reads TGTGCCAGCAGCCTCAACCACGAGCAGTACTTC. This encodes CASSLNHEQYF.